The rows below give T cell receptor beta chains drawn from one sample of a study of blood T cell repertoires in COVID-19. Produced via immunoSEQ multiplex PCR; TCRdb's table is partial and in-frame only. The data hold 160,000 or so clones, with more than 75% observed a single time. Material: PBMCs or T cells enriched from blood (not recorded which). The receptors originated from a human donor with acute COVID-19. The donor label of this sample is uncertain. CDR3s include the opening cysteine and the closing phenylalanine or tryptophan. A D gene is named only where the DNA matches it firmly. Clone size is stated in some rows and not others, as once, few, many or a class when expanded.

V	J	D	size	CDR3	DNA
TRBV5-1	TRBJ2-7	TRBD1	once	CASSWDSYAYEQYF	TGCGCCAGCAGCTGGGACAGTTACGCCTACGAGCAGTACTTC
TRBV6-5	TRBJ2-3	-	-	CASSYRPGLSTDTQYF	TGTGCCAGCAGTTACCGTCCGGGACTTAGCACAGATACGCAGTATTTT
TRBV4-2	TRBJ2-1	TRBD2	-	CASSQRPGGEQFF	TGTGCCAGCAGCCAGAGACCGGGGGGTGAGCAGTTCTTC
TRBV5-1	TRBJ2-3	-	-	CASSLEGDTQYF	TGCGCCAGCAGCTTGGAGGGGGATACGCAGTATTTT
TRBV3-1/TRBV3-2	TRBJ2-3	TRBD2	-	CASSPYLSGGAGDTQYF	TGTGCCAGCAGCCCATATCTAAGCGGGGGGGCAGGAGATACGCAGTATTTT
TRBV5-1	TRBJ2-1	-	-	CASSLSTPPHSYNEQFF	TGCGCCAGCAGCTTATCTACTCCTCCCCACTCCTACAATGAGCAGTTCTTC
TRBV21-1	TRBJ2-3	-	-	CASTGRTTDTQYF	TGTGCCAGCACCGGGAGGACTACAGATACGCAGTATTTT
TRBV7-8	TRBJ1-5	-	-	CASSLGLQPRGIQPQHF	TGTGCCAGCAGCTTAGGTCTGCAACCCCGGGGGATACAGCCCCAGCATTTT
TRBV6-5	TRBJ1-2	TRBD1	-	CASRQGGYTF	TGTGCCAGCAGACAGGGGGGCTACACCTTC
TRBV5-8	TRBJ2-1	TRBD2	-	CASSPSGGLNEQFF	TGTGCCAGCAGCCCAAGCGGGGGGCTCAATGAGCAGTTCTTC
TRBV5-1	TRBJ1-6	-	-	CASSRDRVNSPLHF	TGCGCCAGCAGCCGCGACCGGGTAAATTCACCCCTCCACTTT
TRBV12-3/TRBV12-4	TRBJ1-1	TRBD1	-	CASRGTGNTEAFF	TGTGCCAGCAGGGGGACAGGGAACACTGAAGCTTTCTTT
TRBV7-9	TRBJ1-4	-	-	CASSLRGSEKLFF	TGTGCCAGCAGCTTACGAGGGAGTGAAAAACTGTTTTTT
TRBV15	TRBJ2-5	TRBD2	once	CATKRGGTQETQYF	TGTGCCACCAAGCGGGGGGGTACCCAAGAGACCCAGTACTTC
TRBV4-1	TRBJ1-6	-	few	CASSQAGYNSPLHF	TGCGCCAGCAGCCAAGCAGGTTATAATTCACCCCTCCACTTT
TRBV7-8	TRBJ1-6	TRBD1	-	CASSPNRGQGNSPLHF	TGTGCCAGCAGCCCCAACAGAGGACAGGGAAATTCACCCCTCCACTTT
TRBV6-2/TRBV6-3	TRBJ2-7	-	-	CASSYLRVDEQYF	TGTGCCAGCAGTTACCTGAGGGTGGACGAGCAGTACTTC
TRBV11-3	TRBJ2-3	TRBD2	once	CASSPRGGEPDTQYF	TGTGCCAGCAGCCCGCGGGGGGGCGAACCAGATACGCAGTATTTT
TRBV7-8	TRBJ2-3	-	-	CASSQHGETSTDTQYF	TGTGCCAGCAGCCAACACGGAGAAACTAGCACAGATACGCAGTATTTT
TRBV4-1	TRBJ2-7	-	-	CASSHSRDYEQYF	TGCGCCAGCAGCCATTCACGGGACTACGAGCAGTACTTC
TRBV24-1	TRBJ2-1	-	-	CATSDGGGPSYNEQFF	TGTGCCACCAGTGATGGGGGGGGCCCTTCCTACAATGAGCAGTTCTTC
TRBV4-2	TRBJ2-1	TRBD2	-	CASSQDAGGPQRYNEQFF	TGTGCCAGCAGCCAAGATGCGGGGGGGCCGCAGAGATACAATGAGCAGTTCTTC
TRBV10-3	TRBJ1-2	TRBD1	few	CAISESGGQMRNNYGYTF	TGTGCCATCAGTGAGTCTGGGGGACAGATGAGAAATAACTATGGCTACACCTTC
TRBV6-1	TRBJ1-5	TRBD1	-	CASSEARQGNRPQHF	TGTGCCAGCAGTGAAGCCAGACAGGGGAATAGGCCCCAGCATTTT
TRBV6-1	TRBJ1-5	-	-	CASSATRGQPQHF	TGTGCCAGCAGTGCCACAAGGGGCCAGCCCCAGCATTTT
TRBV5-5	TRBJ2-7	-	-	CASSLIHRNRYEQYF	TGTGCCAGCAGCTTAATCCACAGGAACAGATACGAGCAGTACTTC
TRBV9	TRBJ2-2	TRBD2	-	CASSVGAGGATTGELFF	TGTGCCAGCAGCGTAGGGGCGGGGGGGGCGACCACCGGGGAGCTGTTTTTT
TRBV5-1	TRBJ2-2	TRBD2	-	CASSWTSGGNTGELFF	TGCGCCAGCAGCTGGACTAGCGGGGGGAACACCGGGGAGCTGTTTTTT
TRBV27	TRBJ1-2	-	-	CASSDTGNPGYTF	TGTGCCAGCAGTGATACAGGGAACCCGGGCTACACCTTC
TRBV18	TRBJ2-7	TRBD1	-	CASSPRDSMPREQYF	TGTGCCAGCTCACCACGGGACAGCATGCCTCGGGAGCAGTACTTC
TRBV12-5	TRBJ2-1	TRBD2	-	CASGWRLGTSPSYNEQFF	TGTGCTAGTGGTTGGAGACTCGGGACTAGCCCATCCTACAATGAGCAGTTCTTC
TRBV12-2	TRBJ2-2	-	-	CASRLEPPTGGCGTGELFF	TGTGCAAGTCGCTTAGAGCCCCCGACAGGGGGCTGTGGCACCGGGGAGCTGTTTTTT
TRBV5-1	TRBJ2-2	-	-	CASSLGPKNTGELFF	TGCGCCAGCAGCTTGGGGCCGAAGAACACCGGGGAGCTGTTTTTT
TRBV12-3/TRBV12-4	TRBJ1-3	-	-	CASSNSGNTIYF	TGTGCCAGCAGCAACTCTGGAAACACCATATATTTT
TRBV12-3/TRBV12-4	TRBJ1-1	-	-	CASRPRGGSSAFF	TGTGCCAGCCGCCCGAGGGGGGGATCTTCAGCTTTCTTT
TRBV30	TRBJ2-1	-	once	CAWSAQGNEQFF	TGTGCCTGGAGTGCTCAGGGAAATGAGCAGTTCTTC
TRBV7-3	TRBJ1-5	-	few	CASSLDRNQPQHF	TGTGCCAGCAGCTTGGACAGAAATCAGCCCCAGCATTTT
TRBV9	TRBJ2-7	TRBD2	-	CASSTGLGGYEQYF	TGTGCCAGCAGCACGGGACTGGGAGGGTACGAGCAGTACTTC
TRBV11-2	TRBJ2-1	TRBD2	-	CASSSLAGAYNEQFF	TGTGCCAGCAGCTCGCTAGCGGGCGCCTACAATGAGCAGTTCTTC
TRBV5-5	TRBJ1-1	-	once	CASSPGGLGGLAFF	TGTGCCAGCAGCCCCGGAGGGCTCGGAGGGTTAGCTTTCTTT
TRBV2	TRBJ1-2	-	-	CASRAPEGYGYTF	TGTGCCAGCAGGGCTCCAGAGGGCTATGGCTACACCTTC
TRBV3-1/TRBV3-2	TRBJ1-2	TRBD1	-	CASSQGQGSGYTF	TGTGCCAGCAGCCAAGGACAGGGTTCTGGCTACACCTTC
TRBV27	TRBJ1-2	TRBD1	-	CASSFRDSLQGGYTF	TGTGCCAGCAGTTTCCGGGACAGCCTGCAGGGTGGCTACACCTTC
TRBV10-3	TRBJ1-1	TRBD1	-	CAMNRDRTNTEAFF	TGTGCCATGAACCGGGACAGGACGAACACTGAAGCTTTCTTT
TRBV7-8	TRBJ1-5	-	-	CASSLDGLAINSNQPQHF	TGTGCCAGCAGCTTAGATGGACTAGCGATCAATAGCAATCAGCCCCAGCATTTT
TRBV19	TRBJ1-2	-	-	CASSPQASDYGYTF	TGTGCCAGTAGTCCACAGGCGTCGGACTATGGCTACACCTTC
TRBV7-8	TRBJ2-2	TRBD1	-	CASSLRTGVTGELFF	TGTGCCAGCAGCCTCCGAACAGGGGTCACCGGGGAGCTGTTTTTT
TRBV19	TRBJ2-1	-	once	CASSTHDRFYNEQFF	TGTGCCAGTAGTACCCACGACAGGTTTTACAATGAGCAGTTCTTC
TRBV25-1	TRBJ1-3	-	-	CASSEMAMEGTIYF	TGTGCCAGCAGTGAAATGGCCATGGAGGGTACCATATATTTT
TRBV7-9	TRBJ2-1	-	-	CASSLAEAPYSYNEQFF	TGTGCCAGCAGCTTAGCGGAGGCCCCGTACTCCTACAATGAGCAGTTCTTC
TRBV9	TRBJ2-3	TRBD2	-	CASSVTLAGITDTQYF	TGTGCCAGCAGCGTAACCCTAGCGGGGATCACAGATACGCAGTATTTT
TRBV11-2	TRBJ1-3	-	-	CASSLQARSGNTIYF	TGTGCCAGCAGCCTACAGGCGCGCTCTGGAAACACCATATATTTT
TRBV9	TRBJ2-5	TRBD2	once	CASSVLSGTSGAETQYF	TGTGCCAGCAGCGTACTTTCCGGGACTAGCGGCGCAGAGACCCAGTACTTC
TRBV27	TRBJ2-5	TRBD1	-	CASNGQGETQYF	TGTGCCAGCAACGGACAGGGGGAGACCCAGTACTTC